This T cell receptor (beta chain) was recorded in a study of T cells in Graves' hyperthyroidism and ophthalmopathy (dated by TCRdb to the late 2010s). With regard to the full study: Peripheral blood samples were taken at the time of initial diagnosis, prior to any treatment. Once sampling was done, hyperthyroidism patients were given methimazole at a starting dose of 30 mg daily, whereas ophthalmopathy patients were given high-dose intravenous methylprednisolone. The paper describes TCR Vbeta CDR3 sequencing of 140 or so peripheral blood samples, made up of about 41 ophthalmopathy patients, around 78 hyperthyroidism patients and 17 progressor patients. A discovery cohort of about a hundred patients, approximately 44 with Graves' ophthalmopathy and 57 with stable Graves' hyperthyroidism, was used to find distinguishing TCR V-J signatures. Thyroid tissue and blood T-cell repertoires from more than five Graves' hyperthyroidism patients were also compared in the study. For training and testing, the 100 or so patients in the discovery cohort were randomly divided in a 7:3 ratio. Whether ophthalmopathy could be predicted prospectively was tested in an independent validation cohort made up of 18 hyperthyroidism patients plus 17 patients who later progressed to ophthalmopathy. General conclusions and limits of the study: In validation, the model predicted progression to ophthalmopathy a median of roughly 6.5 months before onset, with over 55% sensitivity and roughly 72% specificity. In cross-validation, a model built on a 13 V-J signature told ophthalmopathy apart from stable hyperthyroidism with approximately 90% sensitivity and around 83% specificity, and in testing the same model reached 80%/75%. Most expanded thyroid clonotypes (frequency above 0.001) were also detected in blood, suggesting blood repertoires may reflect thyroid immune responses. Sample size was not statistically predetermined, and investigators were not blinded to group allocation.

This clonotype was found many times. Its antigen is not yet known. Base qualities were left out, and no much larger clone turns up one base away. There are 14 amino acids in the CDR3, from cysteine to phenylalanine inclusive. The DNA shown is the 42-base CDR3, in frame from base 1. The V and J ends are trimmed by 5 bases and 7 bases, leaving 14 bases between them. CDR1 is given as MDHEN and CDR2 as SYDVKM, both from the germline V gene. A patient counted as having stable Graves' hyperthyroidism if no progression to ophthalmopathy occurred over 18 months of follow-up. Hyperthyroidism patients were newly diagnosed, had a disease duration of under 2 months, and were aged 18 to 65 years. Any patient with an uncontrolled infection, another autoimmune disease, pregnancy or lactation was excluded. Diagnoses relied on clinical symptoms, serum thyroxine and TRAb, thyroid ultrasound and orbital computed tomography. PBMCs were separated from roughly 10 ml of fresh peripheral blood using Ficoll-Paque density gradient centrifugation. Trizol reagent was used to extract total RNA, and RNA quality was then checked on an Agilent 2100 Bioanalyzer.

The TCR beta CDR3 regions were amplified from the RNA transcripts. The first round of RT-PCR for the TCR CDR3 was performed with the HTBI primer set and the Qiagen OneStep RT-PCR kit. The libraries were constructed in a second round of multiplex PCR and then size-selected and purified. Paired-end sequencing of the libraries was performed with 100 bp reads on an Illumina HiSeq2000. The source study handled its data this way. SOAPnuke was used to process the raw data, throwing out any read that contained adapters or uncalled bases, had a mean Phred below 15, or lacked an exact constant-primer or identifier match. High-quality paired reads were merged using COPE v1.2.5, and each unique nucleotide sequence was defined as a clonotype. MiTCR v1.1 was used to align clonotypes to the IMGT TRBV, TRBD and TRBJ reference segments. Only V-J combinations with frequency above 0.0001, covering about 99% of repertoires, were analysed. The TCS score was defined as the ratio of F50 (clonal expansion) to E x V (chaos), calculated using BLOSUM62-based TCRdist between CDR3 peptides within each V-J. Welch's t-statistics and random forest reduced approximately 520 V-J features to 13, which were used in a naive Bayes classifier (R e1071). TCRdb reprocessed the public reads (quality trimming at Q25 with fastp, clone calling with MiXCR) and kept in-frame beta chains. Identical CDR3 protein sequences are pooled into one entry, listed with their most common genes and DNA. These V and J calls derive from TCRdb rather than the authors' analysis. Within this sample are around 420,000 distinct CDR3 sequences, with roughly 15% of them counted one time only. The ten most abundant clones make up less than 6.5% of the sample.

The sequence was obtained from a woman aged 18-35 years with Graves' hyperthyroidism. The sequence joins TRBV28 to TRBJ1-4; TRBD1 is possibly the D segment (5 matching bases). Source material: blood. The DNA sequence reads TGTGCCAGCAGTATGAGGGGTAGTAGTGAAAAACTGTTTTTT. Protein translation: CASSMRGSSEKLFF. With all but the CDR3 taken from the reference TRBV28 and TRBJ1-4 genes, the full variable domain is: DVKVTQSSRYLVKRTGEKVFLECVQDMDHENMFWYRQDPGLGLRLIYFSYDVKMKEKGDIPEGYSVSREKKERFSLILESASTNQTSMYLCASSMRGSSEKLFFGSGTQLSVL.